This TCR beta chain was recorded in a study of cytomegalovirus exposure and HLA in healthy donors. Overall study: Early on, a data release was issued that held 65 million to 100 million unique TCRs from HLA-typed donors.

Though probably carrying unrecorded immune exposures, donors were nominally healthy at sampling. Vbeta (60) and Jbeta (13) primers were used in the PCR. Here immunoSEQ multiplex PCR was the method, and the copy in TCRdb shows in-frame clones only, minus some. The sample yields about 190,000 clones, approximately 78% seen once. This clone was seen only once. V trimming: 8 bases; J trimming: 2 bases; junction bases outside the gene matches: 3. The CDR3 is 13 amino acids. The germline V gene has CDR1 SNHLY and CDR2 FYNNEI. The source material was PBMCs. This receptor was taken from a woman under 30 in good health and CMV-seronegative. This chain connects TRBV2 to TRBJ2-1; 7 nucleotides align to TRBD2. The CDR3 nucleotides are TGTGCCAGCTCGGGGACTACCTACAATGAGCAGTTCTTC. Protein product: CASSGTTYNEQFF.